Shown below are 15 T cell receptor beta chains from a single sample sequenced in a study of T cell responses to AZD1222 COVID-19 vaccine (dated by TCRdb to the early 2020s). The time point tag for this specimen amounts to: baseline before first vaccination. The library was produced with the immunoSEQ multiplex PCR assay. Imported from immuneACCESS, the table was reduced by TCRdb to in-frame sequences with V and J called. These copies leave out some clones; in studies compared against another copy, an unresolved V gene accounts for under half, and the cause of the remainder is not known. Within this sample are roughly 150,000 clones, with more than 85% of them counted one time only. Approximately 5% of the sample goes to the ten largest clones. Sample: peripheral blood, taken on day 0 of AZD1222 vaccination. The receptor set was obtained from an adult in good health.

The gene calls are TRBV5-4 and TRBJ2-1; D ambiguous. V lost 4 bases and J 9 bases, leaving 11 bases between the germline ends. The CDR3 has 12 residues. CDR1 is SGHNT and CDR2 is YYREEE in the germline V gene (reference sequence). CDR3: CASSHYGPEQFF. The CDR3 region has the DNA TGTGCCAGCAGCCACTATGGTCCTGAGCAGTTCTTC.

This chain joins TRBV19 and TRBJ1-1; D is ambiguous. The ends were cut back, 5 bases at V and 5 bases at J, with 18 bases in the middle. This CDR3 comprises 15 residues. CDR1 and CDR2 from the germline V gene are LNHDA and SQIVND (reference sequence). CDR3 residues: CASSVPVGVGTEAFF. CDR3 bases: TGTGCCAGTAGTGTCCCGGTGGGAGTTGGTACTGAAGCTTTCTTT.

This chain links TRBV2 with TRBJ1-2; tentatively, D is TRBD1 (5 bases). The CDR3 sequence is 14 residues long. Trimming removed 6 bases at V and 0 bases at J, with 11 bases between. Germline CDR1 and CDR2: SNHLY and FYNNEI. The CDR3 sequence: CASRGRRANYGYTF. The CDR3 bases are TGTGCCAGCAGGGGACGGAGAGCTAACTATGGCTACACCTTC.

This clone was detected only a few times. The chain employs TRBV27 and TRBJ1-2, with D tentatively TRBD1 (6 bases). Trimming took off 2 bases at V and 6 bases at J, with 16 bases between the two ends. The germline CDR1 and CDR2 sequences are MNHEY and SMNVEV (reference sequence). The CDR3 is made up of 15 amino acids. The CDR3 here is CASSLTFPGANGYTF. In DNA form, the CDR3 reads TGTGCCAGCAGTTTAACGTTCCCGGGGGCCAATGGCTACACCTTC.

CDR3 DNA sequence: TGTGCCAGCAGTACGACCACGGGAGGTTCACCCCTCCACTTT. This gives the protein CASSTTTGGSPLHF. The V gene is TRBV6-5, the J gene TRBJ1-6; the D is unclear. The germline V gene encodes CDR1 MNHEY and CDR2 SVGAGI. Trimming pared 5 bases from V and 9 bases from J, leaving 14 bases between. The CDR3 spans 14 residues.

This rearrangement joins TRBV10-3 to TRBJ2-1; 9 bases fit TRBD2. Germline CDR1 reads ENHRY; CDR2 reads SYGVKD. The CDR3 spans 16 residues. Unmatched junction bases numbered 9, after V lost 3 bases and J lost 6 bases. CDR3 coding DNA: TGTGCCATCAGTGACCCCGCTAGCGGGAATCGCAATGAGCAGTTCTTC. Residues: CAISDPASGNRNEQFF.

The chain is built from TRBV4-1 and TRBJ2-3, with D possibly matching TRBD2 (6 bases). Looked up from germline, CDR1 is MGHRA and CDR2 is YSYEKL. This CDR3 is 16 amino acids long. V dropped 6 bases and J dropped 4 bases, with 20 bases sitting between them. The CDR3 protein is CASSPYGGLGSDTQYF. CDR3 coding DNA: TGCGCCAGCAGTCCTTACGGGGGACTGGGTTCAGATACGCAGTATTTT.

The chain combines TRBV2 with TRBJ2-7; a possible D gene is TRBD2 (5 bases). CDR1 and CDR2 from the germline V gene are SNHLY and FYNNEI. Deletions cut 6 bases from V and 3 bases from J, with 9 bases between. The CDR3 loop spans 12 amino acids. This CDR3 is CASRRANYEQYF. Here the CDR3 DNA reads TGTGCCAGCAGGAGGGCCAACTACGAGCAGTACTTC.

This clone was detected a few times. The rearrangement uses TRBV29-1 and TRBJ1-2, with no clear D. The ends were cut back, 3 bases at V and 6 bases at J, with 14 bases in the middle. The germline V gene encodes CDR1 SQVTM and CDR2 ANQGSEA. The CDR3 has 13 residues. CDR3 nucleotide sequence: TGCAGCGTTGAGTCTTACAGAAGGAATGGCTACACCTTC. This translates into CSVESYRRNGYTF.

The table lists this clone with a count of one. The chain employs TRBV7-6 and TRBJ2-7; D is ambiguous. The CDR3 has 16 amino acids. Germline-derived CDR1 and CDR2 are SGHVS and FNYEAQ. The V end was cut by 5 bases, the J end by 2 bases, with 19 bases between. CDR3 sequence reads: CASSARWLLLAYEQYF. The CDR3 DNA reads as TGTGCCAGCAGCGCCCGGTGGCTACTGTTAGCCTACGAGCAGTACTTC.

The chain carries TRBV19 and TRBJ1-4; 7 bases are a match to TRBD1. The CDR3 totals 13 residues. V was clipped by 9 bases and J by 8 bases; unmatched bases: 9. Germline-derived CDR1 and CDR2 are LNHDA and SQIVND (reference sequence). CDR3 sequence: CASTGTEREKLFF. CDR3 sequence (DNA): TGTGCCAGCACCGGGACAGAGAGGGAAAAACTGTTTTTT.

The chain uses TRBV2 and TRBJ1-5, with TRBD1 as a possible D gene (6 bases). The V gene's germline CDR1 is SNHLY and CDR2 FYNNEI. The ends were cut back, 6 bases at V and 3 bases at J, with 12 bases in the middle. CDR3 length equals 14 residues. CDR3 nucleotide sequence: TGTGCCAGCAGCTCACAGGGACTCAATCAGCCCCAGCATTTT. It is translated as CASSSQGLNQPQHF.

The V and J genes are TRBV28 and TRBJ2-7; D remains ambiguous. CDR3 size: 11 residues. The germline V gene encodes CDR1 MDHEN and CDR2 SYDVKM. V lost 2 bases and J lost 5, with 4 bases in between. This CDR3 is CASSLGDEQYF. The CDR3 DNA sequence: TGTGCCAGCAGTTTAGGGGACGAGCAGTACTTC.

The chain joins TRBV19 to TRBJ2-3, with a weak D call TRBD2 (5 bases). The CDR3 has 14 amino acids. Germline CDR1 and CDR2: LNHDA and SQIVND (reference sequence). V was clipped by 7 bases and J by 5 bases, with 16 bases between them. The DNA of the CDR3 is TGTGCCAGTACCCCGGGATCCCTTTTAGATACGCAGTATTTT. Its translation is CASTPGSLLDTQYF.

The chain links TRBV30 to TRBJ1-2, with 9 bases that match TRBD1. The trim removed 0 bases at V and 8 bases at J, leaving 13 bases unmatched. Germline-derived CDR1 and CDR2 are GTSNPN and SVGIG (reference sequence). The CDR3 sequence is 16 residues long. CDR3 in DNA: TGTGCCTGGAGTGTACTTCGGGAACAGGGGGCTCGCGGCTACACCTTC. Translating gives CAWSVLREQGARGYTF.